These T cell receptor beta chains were read from a single sample in a study of blood T cell repertoires in COVID-19. This table comes from immunoSEQ multiplex PCR, and its TCRdb copy is limited to in-frame clones, with some not included. The sample yields approximately 54,000 clones, 90% to 95% seen once. The sample consisted of peripheral blood. The source of these receptors is a man between 45 and 60 years old with acute or convalescent COVID-19. CDR3s include the opening cysteine and the closing phenylalanine or tryptophan. D genes are given only for firm matches. A clone size is listed for some rows: how often the clone was seen (once, few, many), or a class if it is expanded.

j_gene: TRBJ2-7; d_gene: NA; v_gene: TRBV4-1; len: 14; abundance: NA; CDR3nt: TGCGCCAGCAGCCACCCTAGCAGCGGCTACGAGCAGTACTTC; CDR3aa: CASSHPSSGYEQYF
j_gene: TRBJ1-1; d_gene: NA; v_gene: TRBV28; len: 18; abundance: NA; CDR3nt: TGTGCCAGCAGTTTGCCCCGACAGGCCTACACTTTGAACACTGAAGCTTTCTTT; CDR3aa: CASSLPRQAYTLNTEAFF
j_gene: TRBJ1-2; d_gene: TRBD1; v_gene: TRBV27; len: 12; abundance: NA; CDR3nt: TGTGCCAGCAAGGACAGGGCCTATGGCTACACCTTC; CDR3aa: CASKDRAYGYTF
j_gene: TRBJ2-1; d_gene: NA; v_gene: TRBV15; len: 15; abundance: NA; CDR3nt: TGTGCCACCAGCAGAGATATGACTAGTAGGAATGAGCAGTTCTTC; CDR3aa: CATSRDMTSRNEQFF
j_gene: TRBJ2-5; d_gene: NA; v_gene: TRBV24-1; len: 14; abundance: NA; CDR3nt: TGTGCCACCAGTGATGGGGCGCCCACAGAGACCCAGTACTTC; CDR3aa: CATSDGAPTETQYF
j_gene: TRBJ2-5; d_gene: TRBD1; v_gene: TRBV27; len: 16; abundance: once; CDR3nt: TGTGCCAGCAGTCCGTGGACAGGGGGCCGGAGGGAGACCCAGTACTTC; CDR3aa: CASSPWTGGRRETQYF
j_gene: TRBJ2-7; d_gene: TRBD2; v_gene: TRBV5-1; len: 17; abundance: NA; CDR3nt: TGCGCCAGCAGCTTGGAGCTAGCGGGAGGATCTCCCTACGAGCAGTACTTC; CDR3aa: CASSLELAGGSPYEQYF
j_gene: TRBJ2-6; d_gene: TRBD1; v_gene: TRBV6-4; len: 16; abundance: NA; CDR3nt: TGTGCCAGCGGTGGACAGGGACTGGAGGGGGCCAACGTCCTGACTTTC; CDR3aa: CASGGQGLEGANVLTF
j_gene: TRBJ2-6; d_gene: NA; v_gene: TRBV12-3/TRBV12-4; len: 12; abundance: NA; CDR3nt: TGTGCCAGCACGGCTGGGGCCAACGTCCTGACTTTC; CDR3aa: CASTAGANVLTF
j_gene: TRBJ1-2; d_gene: TRBD1; v_gene: TRBV24-1; len: 15; abundance: NA; CDR3nt: TGTGCCACCAGTGATCCGGACAGGGAAAATCATGGCTACACCTTC; CDR3aa: CATSDPDRENHGYTF
j_gene: TRBJ1-3; d_gene: NA; v_gene: TRBV9; len: 14; abundance: NA; CDR3nt: TGTGCCAGCAGCGTAGAGAGCCTTGGAAACACCATATATTTT; CDR3aa: CASSVESLGNTIYF
j_gene: TRBJ1-4; d_gene: NA; v_gene: TRBV4-3; len: 14; abundance: NA; CDR3nt: TGCGCCAGCAGCCAAGACTGGCGGGGAGAAAAACTGTTTTTT; CDR3aa: CASSQDWRGEKLFF
j_gene: TRBJ2-5; d_gene: NA; v_gene: TRBV7-9; len: 14; abundance: NA; CDR3nt: TGTGCCAGCAGCCAATCCTTGCCGGAAGAGACCCAGTACTTC; CDR3aa: CASSQSLPEETQYF
j_gene: TRBJ1-5; d_gene: NA; v_gene: TRBV5-1; len: 15; abundance: NA; CDR3nt: TGCGCCAGCAGCTTGGTGGCGGGGAGCAATCAGCCCCAGCATTTT; CDR3aa: CASSLVAGSNQPQHF
j_gene: TRBJ2-1; d_gene: NA; v_gene: TRBV10-3; len: 13; abundance: NA; CDR3nt: TGTGCCATCAAGGGGATGGGGGGGCATGAGCAGTTCTTC; CDR3aa: CAIKGMGGHEQFF
j_gene: TRBJ2-1; d_gene: NA; v_gene: TRBV4-1; len: 14; abundance: NA; CDR3nt: TGCGCCAGCAGCCAAGATCGTAACTACAATGAGCAGTTCTTC; CDR3aa: CASSQDRNYNEQFF
j_gene: TRBJ2-2; d_gene: TRBD2; v_gene: TRBV29-1; len: 13; abundance: NA; CDR3nt: TGCAGCGGAAGCGGGATGAACACCGGGGAGCTGTTTTTT; CDR3aa: CSGSGMNTGELFF
j_gene: TRBJ2-1; d_gene: NA; v_gene: TRBV7-2; len: 14; abundance: NA; CDR3nt: TGTGCCAGCAGCTTGGGGCAGCAGAACAATGAGCAGTTCTTC; CDR3aa: CASSLGQQNNEQFF
j_gene: TRBJ1-2; d_gene: TRBD1; v_gene: TRBV19; len: 14; abundance: NA; CDR3nt: TGTGCCAGTAGTGAAGGGACAGCTAACTATGGCTACACCTTC; CDR3aa: CASSEGTANYGYTF
j_gene: TRBJ2-7; d_gene: NA; v_gene: TRBV30; len: 14; abundance: NA; CDR3nt: TGTGCCTGGAGTGTACTCCTAGGGGACTACGAGCAGTACTTC; CDR3aa: CAWSVLLGDYEQYF
j_gene: TRBJ1-1; d_gene: NA; v_gene: TRBV19; len: 16; abundance: NA; CDR3nt: TGTGCCAGTACCGACCCCGGGGGGGCTGCCAGCCCTGAAGCTTTCTTT; CDR3aa: CASTDPGGAASPEAFF
j_gene: TRBJ1-6; d_gene: TRBD1; v_gene: TRBV7-2; len: 15; abundance: NA; CDR3nt: TGTGCCAGCAGCTCCGGGACAGGCTATAATTCACCCCTCCACTTT; CDR3aa: CASSSGTGYNSPLHF
j_gene: TRBJ2-5; d_gene: TRBD2; v_gene: TRBV10-3; len: 16; abundance: few; CDR3nt: TGTGCCATCAGTGACATACTAGCGGGAACCGGAGAGACCCAGTACTTC; CDR3aa: CAISDILAGTGETQYF
j_gene: TRBJ2-1; d_gene: NA; v_gene: TRBV2; len: 14; abundance: NA; CDR3nt: TGTGCCAGCATTTCGACTGGTACCTACAATGAGCAGTTCTTC; CDR3aa: CASISTGTYNEQFF
j_gene: TRBJ1-2; d_gene: TRBD1; v_gene: TRBV25-1; len: 12; abundance: NA; CDR3nt: TGTGCCAGCAGACAGGGGGCATATGGCTACACCTTC; CDR3aa: CASRQGAYGYTF
j_gene: TRBJ2-7; d_gene: TRBD2; v_gene: TRBV9; len: 15; abundance: NA; CDR3nt: TGTGCCAGCATTGGTTTTGCGGGAGGCTGCTACGAGCAGTACTTC; CDR3aa: CASIGFAGGCYEQYF
j_gene: TRBJ1-2; d_gene: NA; v_gene: TRBV14; len: 13; abundance: NA; CDR3nt: TGTGCCAGCAGCCAGGGGAGTCCCTATGGCTACACCTTC; CDR3aa: CASSQGSPYGYTF
j_gene: TRBJ1-2; d_gene: NA; v_gene: TRBV27; len: 13; abundance: NA; CDR3nt: TGTGCCAGCAGTTTGGGCGCTTACTATGGCTACACCTTC; CDR3aa: CASSLGAYYGYTF
j_gene: TRBJ2-4; d_gene: TRBD1; v_gene: TRBV9; len: 14; abundance: NA; CDR3nt: TGTGCCAGCAGTAAGGACAGGGGGCTCGGCATTCAGTACTTC; CDR3aa: CASSKDRGLGIQYF
j_gene: TRBJ1-3; d_gene: NA; v_gene: TRBV4-1; len: 17; abundance: NA; CDR3nt: TGCGCCAGCAGCCAAGATCAGCCAGGGTTGACTGGAAACACCATATATTTT; CDR3aa: CASSQDQPGLTGNTIYF
j_gene: TRBJ1-2; d_gene: NA; v_gene: TRBV3-1/TRBV3-2; len: 16; abundance: NA; CDR3nt: TGTGCCAGCAGCCAAAACGTTCAGGAGGGCCGCCGCGGCTACACCTTC; CDR3aa: CASSQNVQEGRRGYTF
j_gene: TRBJ2-5; d_gene: TRBD1; v_gene: TRBV5-5; len: 16; abundance: NA; CDR3nt: TGTGCCAGCAGCTTGGCCCGACAGGGGGTTTGGGAGACCCAGTACTTC; CDR3aa: CASSLARQGVWETQYF
j_gene: TRBJ2-7; d_gene: TRBD2; v_gene: TRBV27; len: 15; abundance: NA; CDR3nt: TGTGCCAGCAGTTTGGTTAGCGGGAGGGTGTACGAGCAGTACTTC; CDR3aa: CASSLVSGRVYEQYF
j_gene: TRBJ2-5; d_gene: TRBD1; v_gene: TRBV6-4; len: 15; abundance: NA; CDR3nt: TGTGCCAGCAGTGAAGGGACAGGGGATTCAGAGACCCAGTACTTC; CDR3aa: CASSEGTGDSETQYF
j_gene: TRBJ2-5; d_gene: TRBD2; v_gene: TRBV5-1; len: 16; abundance: NA; CDR3nt: TGCGCCAGCAGCTTGGGGTCTAGCGGGAGGGGAGAGACCCAGTACTTC; CDR3aa: CASSLGSSGRGETQYF
j_gene: TRBJ2-1; d_gene: TRBD1; v_gene: TRBV7-9; len: 15; abundance: NA; CDR3nt: TGTGCCAGCAGCAGAGACCGGGACAGGGTCCATGAGCAGTTCTTC; CDR3aa: CASSRDRDRVHEQFF
j_gene: TRBJ2-5; d_gene: TRBD1; v_gene: TRBV6-5; len: 14; abundance: NA; CDR3nt: TGTGCCAGCAGTCGGACAGGGAAGGCAGAGACCCAGTACTTC; CDR3aa: CASSRTGKAETQYF
j_gene: TRBJ2-1; d_gene: NA; v_gene: TRBV5-1; len: 12; abundance: NA; CDR3nt: TGCGCCAGCGCTGGGCCTCTCAATGAGCAGTTCTTC; CDR3aa: CASAGPLNEQFF
j_gene: TRBJ1-3; d_gene: TRBD1; v_gene: TRBV5-1; len: 15; abundance: NA; CDR3nt: TGCGCCAGCAGCTTAGGGACAGGCCCTGGAAACACCATATATTTT; CDR3aa: CASSLGTGPGNTIYF
j_gene: TRBJ2-1; d_gene: TRBD2; v_gene: TRBV6-5; len: 15; abundance: few; CDR3nt: TGTGCCAGCAGTTACAATGGCGGGGGTAGCAATGAGCAGTTCTTC; CDR3aa: CASSYNGGGSNEQFF
j_gene: TRBJ1-5; d_gene: NA; v_gene: TRBV19; len: 12; abundance: NA; CDR3nt: TGTGCCAGTAGTATAGATGGTGGCAGGGGGCATTTT; CDR3aa: CASSIDGGRGHF
j_gene: TRBJ2-2; d_gene: TRBD2; v_gene: TRBV7-7; len: 15; abundance: NA; CDR3nt: TGTGCCAGCAGCTCCCCGGGGGGGAACACCGGGGAGCTGTTTTTT; CDR3aa: CASSSPGGNTGELFF
j_gene: TRBJ1-6; d_gene: NA; v_gene: TRBV30; len: 12; abundance: NA; CDR3nt: TGTGCCTGCGGACAGCTTAATACACCCCTCCACTTT; CDR3aa: CACGQLNTPLHF
j_gene: TRBJ1-2; d_gene: TRBD1; v_gene: TRBV20-1; len: 13; abundance: NA; CDR3nt: TGCAGTGCTAGTGCAGGGGGCTCCTATGGCTACACCTTC; CDR3aa: CSASAGGSYGYTF
j_gene: TRBJ2-2; d_gene: NA; v_gene: TRBV5-4; len: 15; abundance: NA; CDR3nt: TGTGCCAGCAGCTTGAGAACAGGGTGGACCGGGGAGCTGTTTTTT; CDR3aa: CASSLRTGWTGELFF
j_gene: TRBJ2-7; d_gene: TRBD1; v_gene: TRBV30; len: 11; abundance: NA; CDR3nt: TGTGCCTGGAGCAGGGGGTACGAGCAGTACTTC; CDR3aa: CAWSRGYEQYF